The source of this T cell receptor beta chain is a study of cytomegalovirus exposure and HLA in healthy donors. Study context: The early release's HLA-typed donors yielded approximately 82 million unique TCRs.

Trimming removed 1 base from V and 4 bases from J, with 13 bases in between. The CDR3 is 15 residues long. Germline values: CDR1 SGHAT, CDR2 FQNNGV. The PCR employed 60 Vbeta primers together with 13 Jbeta primers. Using immunoSEQ multiplex PCR, the repertoire was profiled, and TCRdb retains in-frame clones only, with some absent. The sample totals about 110,000 clones. General observations from the study: Likely technical artifact: a cluster of highly shared sequence variants. The classifier was said to identify cytomegalovirus status with high specificity and sensitivity.

Comment on this clone: Its matching antigen is unknown.

What was sequenced was PBMCs. The receptor was isolated from a man younger than 40 in good health and CMV-seronegative. The rearrangement uses TRBV11-2 and TRBJ1-2, with a possible D match to TRBD1 (6 bases). The CDR3, as DNA: TGTGCCAGCAGCTTAGGTCAGGGGTTGAGCTATGGCTACACCTTC. As protein: CASSLGQGLSYGYTF.